This note documents a single T cell receptor (beta chain) sequence. Its target is unknown. Only in-frame clones appear in the TCRdb table, and some are missing; sequencing was by immunoSEQ multiplex PCR. The data contain 80,000 to 100,000 clones, about 88% of them singletons. This sample was taken from a study of T cell responses to AZD1222 COVID-19 vaccine. Looking at the study overall: Pooled together were second doses at about 4 or about 12 weeks. Study conclusions and caveats: None of the repertoires were sampled until the peak T cell response had passed.

The CDR3 consists of 15 residues. V trimming: 2 bases; J trimming: 9 bases; junction bases outside the gene matches: 8. Germline V CDR1 and CDR2: SGHKS, YYEKEE (reference sequence). J is TRBJ1-6 and V is TRBV5-5; 7 bases fit TRBD1. The source was peripheral blood, collected on day 0 of AZD1222 vaccination. The source of this sequence is an adult in good health. CDR3 DNA: TGTGCCAGCAGCTTATCTAGGGGGCTGGGTTCACCCCTCCACTTT. This translates into CASSLSRGLGSPLHF.